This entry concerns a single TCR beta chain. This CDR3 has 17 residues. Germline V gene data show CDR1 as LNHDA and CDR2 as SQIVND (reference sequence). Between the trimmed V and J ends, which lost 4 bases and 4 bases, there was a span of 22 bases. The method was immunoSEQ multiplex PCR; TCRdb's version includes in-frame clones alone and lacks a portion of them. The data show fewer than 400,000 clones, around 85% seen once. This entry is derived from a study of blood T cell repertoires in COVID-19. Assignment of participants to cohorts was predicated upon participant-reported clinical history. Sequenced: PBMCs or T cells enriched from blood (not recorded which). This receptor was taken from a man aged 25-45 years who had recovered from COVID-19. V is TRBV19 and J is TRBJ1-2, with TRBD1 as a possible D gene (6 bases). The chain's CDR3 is CASSTGAKMAHGYGYTF. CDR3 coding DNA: TGTGCCAGTAGTACAGGGGCGAAGATGGCCCATGGCTATGGCTACACCTTC.